This TCR beta chain was identified during a study of neurological immune-mediated disorders. Deletions cut 0 bases from V and 2 bases from J, with 12 bases between. This CDR3 is 15 amino acids long. Germline V CDR1 and CDR2: SGDLS, YYNGEE. Using its own MiXCR run on the 5' RACE reads, TCRdb lists one record per CDR3 protein. The sample has about 58,000 distinct CDR3 sequences, 3% to 4% seen once; the top ten hold approximately 7.1%. This clonotype has ten or more counts. The specimen was PBMCs. The receptor comes from a woman between 55 and 75 years old with multiple sclerosis. The genes are TRBV9 and TRBJ2-7; the D gene is possibly TRBD2 (6 bases). The chain's CDR3 is CASSVGGTYTYEQYF. In DNA form, the CDR3 reads TGTGCCAGCAGCGTAGGGGGGACTTACACCTACGAGCAGTACTTC.